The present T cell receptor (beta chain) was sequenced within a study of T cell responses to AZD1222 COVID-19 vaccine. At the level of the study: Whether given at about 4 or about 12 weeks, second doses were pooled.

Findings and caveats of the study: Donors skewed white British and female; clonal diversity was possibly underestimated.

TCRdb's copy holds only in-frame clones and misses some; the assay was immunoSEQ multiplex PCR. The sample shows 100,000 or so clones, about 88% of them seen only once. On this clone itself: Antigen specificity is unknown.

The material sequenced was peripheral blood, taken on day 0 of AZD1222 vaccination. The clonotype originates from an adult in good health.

This CDR3 is CASSIWSAGTTYEQYF. CDR3 DNA: TGTGCCAGTAGTATATGGTCGGCAGGGACCACCTACGAGCAGTACTTC. The chain is built from TRBV19 and TRBJ2-7; D possibly matches TRBD1 or TRBD2 (5 bases each). CDR1 LNHDA and CDR2 SQIVND come from the germline V gene (reference sequence). The CDR3 runs 16 residues. Deletions cut 2 bases from V and 2 bases from J, with 16 bases between.